This record looks at one T cell receptor beta chain sequence and its context. What it binds is not known. As for time point: pre-treatment sample, taken before nivolumab and TIL therapy. Enrollment ran from October 2017 to January 2020. These data are taken from a study of TIL therapy for anti-PD-1-resistant metastatic lung cancer. At the level of the study: Patients then received nivolumab; progressors got lymphodepletion, TIL and IL-2.

Study-wide results and caveats: This highly selected cohort may not generalize to typical lung cancer patients.

The immunoSEQ assay was v3. TCRdb's copy holds only in-frame clones and misses some; the assay was immunoSEQ multiplex PCR. The repertoire holds some 57,000 clones, with roughly 84% as singletons. This CDR3 comprises 15 residues. The germline V gene encodes CDR1 MDHEN and CDR2 SYDVKM. Between the trimmed V and J ends, which lost 5 bases and 4 bases, there was a span of 18 bases. This sequence originates from a person aged 25-85 years with non-small cell lung cancer. The sample consisted of blood, taken at baseline. The rearrangement joins TRBV28 to TRBJ2-7, with D perhaps given as TRBD1 or TRBD2 (6 bases each). CDR3 DNA sequence: TGTGCCAGCAGTACACCATCTAGGGGGGCGTACGAGCAGTACTTC. It specifies CASSTPSRGAYEQYF.